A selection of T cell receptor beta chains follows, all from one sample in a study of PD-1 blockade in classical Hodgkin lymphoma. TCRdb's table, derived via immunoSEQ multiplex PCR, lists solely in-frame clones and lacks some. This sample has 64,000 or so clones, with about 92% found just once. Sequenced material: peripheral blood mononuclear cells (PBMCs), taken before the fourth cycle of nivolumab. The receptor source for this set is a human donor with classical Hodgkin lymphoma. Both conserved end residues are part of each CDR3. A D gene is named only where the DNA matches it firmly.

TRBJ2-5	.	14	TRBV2	CASIPGPQVGTQYF	TGTGCCAGCATCCCGGGACCTCAAGTGGGGACCCAGTACTTC
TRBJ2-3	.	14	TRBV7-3	CASSLTGGTDTQYF	TGTGCCAGCAGCTTAACCGGGGGCACAGATACGCAGTATTTT
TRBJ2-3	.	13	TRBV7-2	CASTPLVSDTQYF	TGTGCCAGCACCCCCCTAGTTTCAGATACGCAGTATTTT
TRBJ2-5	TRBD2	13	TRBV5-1	CASSGGGSETQYF	TGCGCCAGCAGTGGGGGGGGATCGGAGACCCAGTACTTC
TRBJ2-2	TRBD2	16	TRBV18	CASSPVSGSYTGELFF	TGTGCCAGCTCACCGGTTAGCGGGAGTTACACCGGGGAGCTGTTTTTT
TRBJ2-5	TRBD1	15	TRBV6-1	CASRSGQGAQETQYF	TGTGCCAGCAGATCGGGACAGGGGGCCCAAGAGACCCAGTACTTC
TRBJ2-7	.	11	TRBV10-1	CASSELYEQYF	TGCGCCAGCAGTGAGCTCTACGAGCAGTACTTC
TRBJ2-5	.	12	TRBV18	CASSNQAETQYF	TGTGCCAGCTCAAACCAGGCAGAGACCCAGTACTTC
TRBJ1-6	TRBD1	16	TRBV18	CASSPTGTALNSPLHF	TGTGCCAGCTCACCGACCGGGACAGCGCTTAATTCACCCCTCCACTTT
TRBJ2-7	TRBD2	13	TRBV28	CASLMGLGYEQYF	TGTGCCAGCCTGATGGGACTAGGCTACGAGCAGTACTTC
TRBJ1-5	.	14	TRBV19	CASSTPGGRAPQHF	TGTGCCAGTAGTACCCCGGGGGGGAGAGCGCCCCAGCATTTT
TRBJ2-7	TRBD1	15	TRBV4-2	CASSQAGTGSYEQYF	TGTGCCAGCAGCCAAGCGGGGACAGGTTCCTACGAGCAGTACTTC
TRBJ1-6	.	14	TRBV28	CASSLWGRISPLHF	TGTGCCAGCAGTTTATGGGGGAGAATTTCACCCCTCCACTTT
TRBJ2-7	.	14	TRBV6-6	CASSHGVLAYEQYF	TGTGCCAGCAGCCACGGAGTACTAGCCTACGAGCAGTACTTC
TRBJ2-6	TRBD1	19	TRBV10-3	CAISEYPGQGVSGANVLTF	TGTGCCATCAGTGAATATCCGGGACAGGGGGTCTCTGGGGCCAACGTCCTGACTTTC
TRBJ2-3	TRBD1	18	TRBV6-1	CASSEFAVGDRATDTQYF	TGTGCCAGCAGTGAATTTGCGGTCGGGGACAGGGCCACAGATACGCAGTATTTT